These T cell receptor beta chains were read from a single sample in a study of cytomegalovirus exposure and HLA in healthy donors. Sequencing used immunoSEQ multiplex PCR; TCRdb keeps in-frame clones, though not all of them. The table includes approximately 150,000 clones, 73% detected once. The sequenced sample was PBMCs. The receptors here all came from a woman between 18 and 30 years old in good health and CMV-seronegative. The CDR3 runs from the conserved cysteine through the conserved F or W. The D gene is left open where the match is weak. The size entry is marked missing in some rows and otherwise reads once, few, many or a size class.

V: TRBV28
size: .
D: .
J: TRBJ2-2
CDR3: CASSLSILGSQLFF
DNA: TGTGCCAGCAGTTTATCGATTCTGGGGAGCCAGCTGTTTTTT

V: TRBV18
size: .
D: TRBD2
J: TRBJ2-3
CDR3: CASSPLRGGADTQYF
DNA: TGTGCCAGCTCACCCCTCCGCGGGGGGGCGGATACGCAGTATTTT

V: TRBV14
size: .
D: .
J: TRBJ2-1
CDR3: CASSQGGTGGVDEQFF
DNA: TGTGCCAGCAGCCAAGGGGGGACTGGGGGTGTGGATGAGCAGTTCTTC

V: TRBV4-3
size: .
D: .
J: TRBJ1-3
CDR3: CASSQQTGSGNTIYF
DNA: TGCGCCAGCAGCCAACAGACGGGCTCTGGAAACACCATATATTTT

V: TRBV4-1
size: .
D: .
J: TRBJ2-5
CDR3: CASSQDRGNAETQYF
DNA: TGCGCCAGCAGCCAAGATCGGGGGAACGCAGAGACCCAGTACTTC

V: TRBV28
size: .
D: .
J: TRBJ2-5
CDR3: CATARGLETQYF
DNA: TGTGCCACCGCGAGGGGGTTAGAGACCCAGTACTTC

V: TRBV29-1
size: .
D: .
J: TRBJ1-1
CDR3: CSADGGYDTEAFF
DNA: TGCAGCGCTGACGGGGGATATGACACTGAAGCTTTCTTT

V: TRBV30
size: few
D: .
J: TRBJ1-4
CDR3: CAWTHSREKLFF
DNA: TGTGCCTGGACCCATAGTCGAGAAAAACTGTTTTTT

V: TRBV27
size: .
D: .
J: TRBJ1-1
CDR3: CASGSPHRTIEAFF
DNA: TGTGCCAGCGGCTCCCCGCACAGGACAATTGAAGCTTTCTTT

V: TRBV27
size: few
D: TRBD1
J: TRBJ2-4
CDR3: CASKATGEGAKNIQYF
DNA: TGTGCCAGCAAAGCGACAGGGGAAGGGGCCAAAAACATTCAGTACTTC

V: TRBV7-9
size: .
D: .
J: TRBJ1-1
CDR3: CASSRGRGMNTEAFF
DNA: TGTGCCAGCAGCCGCGGGCGGGGGATGAACACTGAAGCTTTCTTT

V: TRBV5-1
size: .
D: TRBD2
J: TRBJ2-5
CDR3: CASSLGGSGQGTQYF
DNA: TGCGCCAGCAGCTTGGGCGGGAGCGGGCAGGGGACCCAGTACTTC

V: TRBV7-2
size: few
D: .
J: TRBJ1-3
CDR3: CASSLGLSSGNTIYF
DNA: TGTGCCAGCAGCTTAGGTCTGAGCTCTGGAAACACCATATATTTT

V: TRBV19
size: .
D: TRBD1
J: TRBJ1-5
CDR3: CASSGGTGGEGQPQHF
DNA: TGTGCCAGTAGTGGAGGGACAGGGGGCGAAGGGCAGCCCCAGCATTTT

V: TRBV2
size: .
D: .
J: TRBJ1-5
CDR3: CASSGWGVNQPQHF
DNA: TGTGCCAGCAGTGGGTGGGGGGTTAATCAGCCCCAGCATTTT

V: TRBV10-2
size: .
D: TRBD1
J: TRBJ2-7
CDR3: CASSDPGQGRSYEQYF
DNA: TGCGCCAGCAGTGACCCCGGACAGGGCAGGTCCTACGAGCAGTACTTC

V: TRBV6-5
size: .
D: .
J: TRBJ2-7
CDR3: CASSAYYEQYF
DNA: TGTGCCAGCAGTGCGTACTACGAGCAGTACTTC

V: TRBV10-3
size: few
D: .
J: TRBJ1-2
CDR3: CAISRGGDYGYTF
DNA: TGTGCCATCAGCAGGGGCGGAGACTATGGCTACACCTTC

V: TRBV6-5
size: .
D: .
J: TRBJ1-2
CDR3: CASSYGKGIGYTF
DNA: TGTGCCAGCAGTTACGGGAAGGGGATCGGCTACACCTTC

V: TRBV7-9
size: few
D: TRBD1
J: TRBJ1-1
CDR3: CASTLRTGGYTEAFF
DNA: TGTGCCAGCACTTTGAGGACAGGGGGTTACACTGAAGCTTTCTTT

V: TRBV19
size: .
D: .
J: TRBJ2-7
CDR3: CASSIGRTNFIYEQYF
DNA: TGTGCCAGTAGTATAGGCCGGACAAATTTTATCTACGAGCAGTACTTC

V: TRBV5-1
size: once
D: TRBD1
J: TRBJ2-5
CDR3: CASSTGQGETQYF
DNA: TGCGCCAGCAGCACGGGACAGGGAGAGACCCAGTACTTC

V: TRBV7-2
size: .
D: .
J: TRBJ1-5
CDR3: CASSLTGSQPQHF
DNA: TGTGCCAGCAGCTTAACAGGGTCCCAGCCCCAGCATTTT

V: TRBV5-6
size: .
D: TRBD1
J: TRBJ1-1
CDR3: CASSRDSMNTEAFF
DNA: TGTGCCAGCAGCAGGGACAGCATGAACACTGAAGCTTTCTTT

V: TRBV28
size: .
D: TRBD1
J: TRBJ2-7
CDR3: CASSLTGTVVEQYF
DNA: TGTGCCAGCAGCCTGACAGGGACGGTTGTCGAGCAGTACTTC

V: TRBV5-1
size: few
D: TRBD2
J: TRBJ2-3
CDR3: CASSHPGLAGGPGDTQYF
DNA: TGCGCCAGCAGCCACCCGGGACTAGCGGGGGGGCCGGGAGATACGCAGTATTTT

V: TRBV7-8
size: few
D: .
J: TRBJ1-1
CDR3: CASSPLREGTEAFF
DNA: TGTGCCAGCAGCCCCCTAAGGGAGGGGACTGAAGCTTTCTTT

V: TRBV14
size: once
D: TRBD2
J: TRBJ2-3
CDR3: CASSLRGVRSATDTQYF
DNA: TGTGCCAGCAGCTTACGGGGGGTCCGCAGCGCCACAGATACGCAGTATTTT

V: TRBV6-5
size: few
D: TRBD1
J: TRBJ1-2
CDR3: CASSNLSGGRVF
DNA: TGTGCCAGCAGCAACCTTTCAGGGGGAAGGGTCTTC

V: TRBV5-1
size: .
D: TRBD2
J: TRBJ2-2
CDR3: CASSLDVSGVGELFF
DNA: TGCGCCAGCAGCCTGGACGTTAGCGGGGTCGGGGAGCTGTTTTTT

V: TRBV6-5
size: once
D: .
J: TRBJ2-1
CDR3: CASSYSSHSPPEQFF
DNA: TGTGCCAGCAGTTACTCGTCCCACAGTCCCCCTGAGCAGTTCTTC

V: TRBV18
size: .
D: TRBD1
J: TRBJ2-1
CDR3: CASSPRTGGLNEQFF
DNA: TGTGCCAGCTCACCACGGACAGGGGGTCTCAATGAGCAGTTCTTC

V: TRBV4-3
size: .
D: TRBD2
J: TRBJ2-1
CDR3: CASSQGSGSYNEQFF
DNA: TGCGCCAGCAGCCAAGGTAGCGGGTCCTACAATGAGCAGTTCTTC

V: TRBV6-5
size: .
D: .
J: TRBJ1-4
CDR3: CASSYGAAGEKLFF
DNA: TGTGCCAGCAGTTACGGTGCGGCGGGTGAAAAACTGTTTTTT

V: TRBV4-1
size: once
D: .
J: TRBJ1-4
CDR3: CASSQVATANEKLFF
DNA: TGCGCCAGCAGCCAAGTGGCTACAGCAAATGAAAAACTGTTTTTT

V: TRBV7-9
size: .
D: TRBD1
J: TRBJ1-1
CDR3: CASTGIGTEEAFF
DNA: TGTGCCAGCACCGGAATCGGGACAGAGGAAGCTTTCTTT

V: TRBV9
size: .
D: TRBD2
J: TRBJ2-1
CDR3: CASSVGGLAGDEQFF
DNA: TGTGCCAGCAGCGTAGGTGGCCTAGCGGGAGATGAACAGTTCTTC

V: TRBV4-3
size: .
D: .
J: TRBJ2-1
CDR3: CASSQDLAGPDEQFF
DNA: TGCGCCAGCAGCCAAGATCTTGCGGGACCCGATGAGCAGTTCTTC

V: TRBV15
size: .
D: .
J: TRBJ1-2
CDR3: CATSSHGRGNGYTF
DNA: TGTGCCACCAGCTCCCACGGACGGGGTAATGGCTACACCTTC

V: TRBV6-6
size: .
D: .
J: TRBJ2-2
CDR3: CASSFRRGGETGELFF
DNA: TGTGCCAGCAGTTTCCGCAGGGGTGGCGAGACCGGGGAGCTGTTTTTT

V: TRBV25-1
size: .
D: .
J: TRBJ2-1
CDR3: CASSELEVGEQFF
DNA: TGTGCCAGCAGTGAATTGGAGGTCGGGGAGCAGTTCTTC

V: TRBV6-5
size: few
D: .
J: TRBJ2-1
CDR3: CASSYRGYNEQFF
DNA: TGTGCCAGCAGTTACAGGGGCTACAATGAGCAGTTCTTC